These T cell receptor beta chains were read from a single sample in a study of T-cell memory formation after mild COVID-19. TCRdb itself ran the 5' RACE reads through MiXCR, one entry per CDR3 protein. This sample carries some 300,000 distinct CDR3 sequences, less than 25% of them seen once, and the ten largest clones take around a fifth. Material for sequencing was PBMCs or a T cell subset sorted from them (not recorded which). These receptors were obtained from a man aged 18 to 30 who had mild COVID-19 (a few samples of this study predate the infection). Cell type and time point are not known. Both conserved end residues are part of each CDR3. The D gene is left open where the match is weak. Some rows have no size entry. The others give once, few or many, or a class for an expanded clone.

CDR3: CASSLRGGNIDGYTF
DNA: TGCGCCAGCAGCCTTCGCGGGGGGAATATCGATGGCTACACCTTC
size: few
J: TRBJ1-2
D: .
V: TRBV4-1

CDR3: CASSTSGADTQYF
DNA: TGTGCCAGCAGTACGTCAGGGGCCGATACGCAGTATTTT
size: few
J: TRBJ2-3
D: .
V: TRBV7-2

CDR3: CAISGEGRLTGELFF
DNA: TGTGCCATCAGTGGTGAGGGGCGACTCACCGGGGAGCTGTTTTTT
size: many
J: TRBJ2-2
D: .
V: TRBV10-3

CDR3: CASSEGLGDTDTQYF
DNA: TGTGCCAGCAGTGAAGGACTAGGGGACACAGATACGCAGTATTTT
size: .
J: TRBJ2-3
D: TRBD2
V: TRBV6-4

CDR3: CASSLDRGGSPLHF
DNA: TGTGCCAGCTCACTCGACAGGGGTGGGTCACCCCTCCACTTT
size: .
J: TRBJ1-6
D: TRBD1
V: TRBV18

CDR3: CASSWASTDTQYF
DNA: TGTGCCAGCAGTTGGGCTAGCACAGATACGCAGTATTTT
size: few
J: TRBJ2-3
D: .
V: TRBV6-6

CDR3: CASSPRPEGEKLFF
DNA: TGCGCCAGCAGCCCCAGACCGGAAGGAGAAAAACTGTTTTTT
size: .
J: TRBJ1-4
D: .
V: TRBV5-1

CDR3: CASSHQPSGASTDTQYF
DNA: TGTGCCAGCAGCCATCAACCAAGCGGGGCTAGCACAGATACGCAGTATTTT
size: .
J: TRBJ2-3
D: TRBD2
V: TRBV4-2

CDR3: CASSLHGSGYTF
DNA: TGTGCCAGCAGTTTGCACGGGAGCGGCTACACCTTC
size: few
J: TRBJ1-2
D: .
V: TRBV28

CDR3: CASSFAPNQGDEQYF
DNA: TGTGCCAGCAGCTTTGCTCCCAATCAGGGGGACGAGCAGTACTTC
size: .
J: TRBJ2-7
D: TRBD1
V: TRBV7-6

CDR3: CASSPDRFTDTQYF
DNA: TGTGCCAGCAGCCCCGACAGGTTCACAGATACGCAGTATTTT
size: .
J: TRBJ2-3
D: .
V: TRBV6-6

CDR3: CASSLLGWGAGPYEQYF
DNA: TGTGCCAGCAGCTTACTCGGTTGGGGGGCCGGTCCCTACGAGCAGTACTTC
size: .
J: TRBJ2-7
D: .
V: TRBV6-2/TRBV6-3

CDR3: CASSYRDNRNEQYF
DNA: TGTGCCAGCAGCTACCGGGACAATCGTAACGAGCAGTACTTC
size: .
J: TRBJ2-7
D: .
V: TRBV5-6

CDR3: CASSYSPGQRTSPLHF
DNA: TGTGCCAGCAGTTACTCGCCGGGACAGAGGACTTCACCCCTCCACTTT
size: few
J: TRBJ1-6
D: TRBD1
V: TRBV6-2/TRBV6-3

CDR3: CASSLGPVAEAFF
DNA: TGTGCCAGCAGCTTAGGGCCCGTTGCTGAAGCTTTCTTT
size: .
J: TRBJ1-1
D: .
V: TRBV7-9

CDR3: CAISDPTVQETQYF
DNA: TGTGCCATCAGTGACCCGACAGTACAAGAGACCCAGTACTTC
size: .
J: TRBJ2-5
D: .
V: TRBV10-3

CDR3: CASSRDLINEQFF
DNA: TGTGCCAGCAGCCGGGACCTTATAAATGAGCAGTTCTTC
size: few
J: TRBJ2-1
D: .
V: TRBV11-1

CDR3: CASILSHSGELFF
DNA: TGTGCCAGCATACTATCTCACTCCGGGGAGCTGTTTTTT
size: .
J: TRBJ2-2
D: .
V: TRBV6-2/TRBV6-3

CDR3: CASSQAWDILGYTF
DNA: TGCGCCAGCAGCCAAGCCTGGGACATCCTCGGCTACACCTTC
size: .
J: TRBJ1-2
D: .
V: TRBV4-3

CDR3: CASSVTRNTGELFF
DNA: TGCGCCAGCAGTGTGACCCGAAACACCGGGGAGCTGTTTTTT
size: .
J: TRBJ2-2
D: .
V: TRBV10-1

CDR3: CASSFGQGGPYSNQPKHF
DNA: TGTGCCAGCAGCTTCGGACAGGGGGGACCTTATAGCAATCAGCCCAAGCATTTT
size: .
J: TRBJ1-5
D: TRBD1
V: TRBV7-9

CDR3: CASSLDSPQFF
DNA: TGTGCCAGCAGCTTAGACAGTCCGCAGTTCTTC
size: few
J: TRBJ2-1
D: .
V: TRBV7-9

CDR3: CASRPGQGVDEQYF
DNA: TGTGCCAGCAGACCAGGACAGGGGGTCGACGAGCAGTACTTC
size: .
J: TRBJ2-7
D: TRBD1
V: TRBV2

CDR3: CSVGQRTPGTEAFF
DNA: TGCAGCGTCGGACAGCGAACTCCGGGAACCGAAGCTTTCTTT
size: .
J: TRBJ1-1
D: .
V: TRBV29-1

CDR3: CASSLGVGSEAFF
DNA: TGTGCCAGCAGCTTAGGGGTTGGGTCTGAAGCTTTCTTT
size: .
J: TRBJ1-1
D: .
V: TRBV11-2

CDR3: CASSLSSGGGNEKLFF
DNA: TGTGCCAGCAGTTTAAGCTCAGGGGGAGGGAATGAAAAACTGTTTTTT
size: many
J: TRBJ1-4
D: TRBD1
V: TRBV12-3/TRBV12-4

CDR3: CASSYGLGSTGELFF
DNA: TGTGCCAGCAGTTACGGACTAGGTTCCACCGGGGAGCTGTTTTTT
size: few
J: TRBJ2-2
D: TRBD2
V: TRBV6-2/TRBV6-3

CDR3: CASSYATGLSPLHF
DNA: TGTGCCAGCAGTTACGCGACCGGCCTTTCACCCCTCCACTTT
size: .
J: TRBJ1-6
D: .
V: TRBV6-5

CDR3: CASSRQINTEAFF
DNA: TGTGCCAGCAGCCGTCAGATCAACACTGAAGCTTTCTTT
size: .
J: TRBJ1-1
D: .
V: TRBV13

CDR3: CASSQDFGYWRGDEQFF
DNA: TGCGCCAGCAGCCAAGATTTTGGGTACTGGCGGGGCGATGAGCAGTTCTTC
size: few
J: TRBJ2-1
D: .
V: TRBV4-3

CDR3: CASSSDRGTFF
DNA: TGTGCCAGCAGCTCCGACAGGGGAACTTTCTTT
size: .
J: TRBJ1-1
D: TRBD1
V: TRBV7-9

CDR3: CSAPRDRNTIYF
DNA: TGCAGTGCTCCAAGGGATCGGAACACCATATATTTT
size: .
J: TRBJ1-3
D: .
V: TRBV20-1

CDR3: CASSEEGQGRAPQHF
DNA: TGTGCCAGCAGTGAGGAAGGGCAGGGAAGAGCGCCCCAGCATTTT
size: .
J: TRBJ1-5
D: .
V: TRBV6-1

CDR3: CSSSGTTKETQYF
DNA: TGCAGTTCTAGCGGGACGACTAAAGAGACCCAGTACTTC
size: .
J: TRBJ2-5
D: TRBD2
V: TRBV20-1

CDR3: CASSEGQLYGYTF
DNA: TGTGCCAGCAGTGAGGGGCAGCTCTATGGCTACACCTTC
size: .
J: TRBJ1-2
D: .
V: TRBV2

CDR3: CASSLALDRRETQYF
DNA: TGTGCCAGCAGCTTAGCCTTGGACAGGAGGGAGACCCAGTACTTC
size: .
J: TRBJ2-5
D: TRBD1
V: TRBV7-9

CDR3: CASSTRQNQPQHF
DNA: TGTGCCAGCAGCACGCGACAGAATCAGCCCCAGCATTTT
size: .
J: TRBJ1-5
D: .
V: TRBV7-2

CDR3: CASSPIGQGVEKLFF
DNA: TGTGCCAGCAGTCCCATTGGACAGGGGGTTGAAAAACTGTTTTTT
size: .
J: TRBJ1-4
D: TRBD1
V: TRBV12-3/TRBV12-4

CDR3: CATSRLKGGNSPLHF
DNA: TGTGCCACCAGCAGACTGAAAGGGGGCAATTCACCCCTCCACTTT
size: few
J: TRBJ1-6
D: TRBD1
V: TRBV15

CDR3: CAIRQDRVTYNSPLHF
DNA: TGTGCCATCAGACAAGACAGGGTCACCTATAATTCACCCCTCCACTTT
size: few
J: TRBJ1-6
D: TRBD1
V: TRBV10-3

CDR3: CASSRRGAGAKNIQYF
DNA: TGTGCCAGCAGCCGCCGGGGAGCGGGGGCAAAAAACATTCAGTACTTC
size: few
J: TRBJ2-4
D: TRBD2
V: TRBV4-2

CDR3: CASSSVGPLHF
DNA: TGTGCCAGCAGCTCCGTCGGACCCCTCCACTTT
size: .
J: TRBJ1-6
D: .
V: TRBV7-6

CDR3: CASSPTGPLDTQYF
DNA: TGTGCCAGCAGCCCGACAGGGCCTTTGGATACGCAGTATTTT
size: few
J: TRBJ2-3
D: TRBD1
V: TRBV3-1

CDR3: CASSGDSTGELFF
DNA: TGTGCCAGCAGTGGGGACAGCACCGGGGAGCTGTTTTTT
size: few
J: TRBJ2-2
D: TRBD1
V: TRBV6-4

CDR3: CASSYQGGWNYGYTF
DNA: TGTGCCAGCAGTTACCAGGGGGGATGGAACTATGGCTACACCTTC
size: few
J: TRBJ1-2
D: TRBD1
V: TRBV6-5

CDR3: CASSNTANSGANVLTF
DNA: TGTGCCAGTAGTAACACAGCGAACTCTGGGGCCAACGTCCTGACTTTC
size: few
J: TRBJ2-6
D: .
V: TRBV19

CDR3: CASSESGTLNEQFF
DNA: TGTGCCAGCAGTGAATCAGGGACTCTCAATGAGCAGTTCTTC
size: .
J: TRBJ2-1
D: .
V: TRBV25-1

CDR3: CASSLVGSRGYTF
DNA: TGCGCCAGCAGCTTGGTGGGCAGTCGGGGCTACACCTTC
size: many
J: TRBJ1-2
D: .
V: TRBV5-1

CDR3: CASSFSPWEMANEKLFF
DNA: TGTGCCAGCAGCTTCTCCCCTTGGGAGATGGCTAATGAAAAACTGTTTTTT
size: few
J: TRBJ1-4
D: .
V: TRBV7-9

CDR3: CASSLVGEYEQYF
DNA: TGTGCCAGCAGCTTAGTAGGAGAGTACGAGCAGTACTTC
size: many
J: TRBJ2-7
D: .
V: TRBV7-2

CDR3: CASNWDGLNTEAFF
DNA: TGCGCCAGCAACTGGGACGGCCTGAACACTGAAGCTTTCTTT
size: few
J: TRBJ1-1
D: .
V: TRBV5-1

CDR3: CASSQSLVSGGSKTQYF
DNA: TGTGCCAGCAGCCAAAGCTTAGTTAGCGGGGGTTCGAAGACCCAGTACTTC
size: .
J: TRBJ2-5
D: TRBD2
V: TRBV4-2

CDR3: CASSPRGFKTGGGVETQYF
DNA: TGTGCCAGCAGCCCGAGGGGCTTTAAGACAGGGGGTGGGGTGGAGACCCAGTACTTC
size: few
J: TRBJ2-5
D: TRBD1
V: TRBV9

CDR3: CASSFAGAGTDTQYF
DNA: TGTGCCAGCAGCTTCGCCGGGGCCGGCACAGATACGCAGTATTTT
size: few
J: TRBJ2-3
D: .
V: TRBV11-2

CDR3: CASSYKGLGYGYTF
DNA: TGTGCCAGCAGTTACAAGGGTCTAGGGTATGGCTACACCTTC
size: .
J: TRBJ1-2
D: .
V: TRBV6-5

CDR3: CASSHAGTYSTDTQYF
DNA: TGCGCCAGCAGCCATGCCGGAACTTATAGCACAGATACGCAGTATTTT
size: .
J: TRBJ2-3
D: .
V: TRBV4-3

CDR3: CASSELTDTQYF
DNA: TGTGCCAGCAGCGAACTGACAGATACGCAGTATTTT
size: many
J: TRBJ2-3
D: .
V: TRBV7-2

CDR3: CASSNQVPGEQFF
DNA: TGCGCCAGCAGCAACCAGGTTCCAGGTGAGCAGTTCTTC
size: .
J: TRBJ2-1
D: .
V: TRBV5-1

CDR3: CASSLSVADTQYF
DNA: TGTGCCAGCAGCTTATCGGTTGCAGATACGCAGTATTTT
size: .
J: TRBJ2-3
D: .
V: TRBV7-9